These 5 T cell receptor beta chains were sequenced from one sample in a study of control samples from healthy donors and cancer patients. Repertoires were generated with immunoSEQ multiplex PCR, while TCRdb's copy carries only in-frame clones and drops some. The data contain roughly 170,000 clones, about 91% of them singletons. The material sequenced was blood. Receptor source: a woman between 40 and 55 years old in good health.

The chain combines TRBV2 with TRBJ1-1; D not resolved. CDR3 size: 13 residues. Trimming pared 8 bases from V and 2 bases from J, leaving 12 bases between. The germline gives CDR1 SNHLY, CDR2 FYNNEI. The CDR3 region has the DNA TGTGCCAGCTCGCTCCTAATCAACACTGAAGCTTTCTTT. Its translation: CASSLLINTEAFF. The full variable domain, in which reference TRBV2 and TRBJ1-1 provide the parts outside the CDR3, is EPEVTQTPSHQVTQMGQEVILRCVPISNHLYFYWYRQILGQKVEFLVSFYNNEISEKSEIFDDQFSVERPDGSNFTLKIRSTKLEDSAMYFCASSLLINTEAFFGQGTRLTVV.

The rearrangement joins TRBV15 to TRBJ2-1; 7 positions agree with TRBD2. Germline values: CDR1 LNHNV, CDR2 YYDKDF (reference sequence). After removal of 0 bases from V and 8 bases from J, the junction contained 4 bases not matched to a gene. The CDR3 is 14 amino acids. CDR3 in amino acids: CATSRDLAGDEQFF. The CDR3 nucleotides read TGTGCCACCAGCAGAGATCTGGCGGGGGATGAGCAGTTCTTC. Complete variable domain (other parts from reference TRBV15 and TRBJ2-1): DAMVIQNPRYQVTQFGKPVTLSCSQTLNHNVMYWYQQKSSQAPKLLFHYYDKDFNNEADTPDNFQSRRPNTSFCFLDIRSPGLGDTAMYLCATSRDLAGDEQFFGPGTRLTVL.

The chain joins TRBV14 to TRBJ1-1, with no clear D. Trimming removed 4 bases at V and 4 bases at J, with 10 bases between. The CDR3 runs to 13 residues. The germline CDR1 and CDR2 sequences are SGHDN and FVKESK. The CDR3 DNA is TGTGCCAGCAGCCTCGCCGCCGGCACTGAAGCTTTCTTT. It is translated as CASSLAAGTEAFF.

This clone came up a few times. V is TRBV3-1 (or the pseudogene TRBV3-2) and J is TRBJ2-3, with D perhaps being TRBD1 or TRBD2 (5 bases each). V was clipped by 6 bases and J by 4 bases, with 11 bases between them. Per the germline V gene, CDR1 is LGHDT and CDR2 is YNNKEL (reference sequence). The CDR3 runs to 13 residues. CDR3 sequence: CASRLVGADTQYF. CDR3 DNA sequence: TGTGCCAGCAGGCTAGTGGGGGCAGATACGCAGTATTTT.

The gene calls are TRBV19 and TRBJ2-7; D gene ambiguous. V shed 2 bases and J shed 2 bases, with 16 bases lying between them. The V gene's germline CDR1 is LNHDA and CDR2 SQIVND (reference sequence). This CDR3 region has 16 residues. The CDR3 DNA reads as TGTGCCAGTAGTATAATTGGCACTACGAGCCCCTACGAGCAGTACTTC. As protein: CASSIIGTTSPYEQYF.